This TCR beta chain was captured by sequencing in a study of metastatic and nonmetastatic thyroid tumors. As for the study in general: Peripheral blood and tumor or nodule samples from malignant and benign thyroid patients were compared.

General study points: The study reportedly found significantly higher TCR beta diversity in malignant thyroid tumors than benign nodules, in blood and tumor.

In the original analysis: What underpinned the distant-metastasis classifier for papillary thyroid cancer was the set of CDR3 differences across clinicopathological groups. TCRdb reprocessed the PCR reads using MiXCR. These V and J calls originate from TCRdb's pipeline instead of the authors' own analysis. The sample yields some 29,000 clones, approximately 7.4% seen once. This clone was found many times. What it binds is unknown. V was pared by 6 bases and J by 0 bases, with 12 bases between. Germline V lookup: CDR1 MNHNS, CDR2 SASEGT. The CDR3 contains 14 residues. Until they underwent thyroid surgery, no patient had received any treatment.

This receptor was identified in a female donor with papillary thyroid cancer or a benign thyroid nodule (not recorded which). Some clones in this sample may be carry-over from other donors' samples. The genes are TRBV6-1 and TRBJ2-7, with D perhaps matching TRBD1 (5 bases). Sequenced input: blood. CDR3 bases: TGTGCCAGCAGACCAACGACAGTCTCCTACGAGCAGTACTTC. It translates to CASRPTTVSYEQYF.